The TCR beta chain under discussion was sequenced for a study of beta chain features in type 1 diabetes. Study details: All samples combined gave just under 110 million sorted cells for examination. General study points: In every one of the four CD4+ subsets, TCRB CDR3s were moderately but significantly shorter in Type 1 diabetes patients. Sequencing used cDNA, and cells with high TCR expression could therefore be over-represented.

Trimming took 2 bases from V and 2 from J; bases not matched to a gene: 4. The CDR3 is 16 amino acids. CDR1 and CDR2 from the germline V gene are SEHNR and FQNEAQ (reference sequence). Each donor gave one heparinised blood draw averaging around 120 mL. This clone was seen a few times. The antigen remains unidentified. Expressed TCRB transcripts were sequenced after all isolated RNA was converted to cDNA. Generated by immunoSEQ multiplex PCR, the TCRdb table keeps only in-frame clones and is missing some. The sample carries under 550,000 clones, roughly an eighth recorded once. The TCR originated in a woman under 30 in good health. Sequencing was done on a sample of naive CD4+ T cells from blood. The genes are TRBV7-9 and TRBJ2-2, with 8 positions matching TRBD1. The CDR3 DNA reads as TGTGCCAGCAGCTTACCAGGACAGGGAAACACCGGGGAGCTGTTTTTT. Its protein is CASSLPGQGNTGELFF.